This is a list of T cell receptor beta chains from one sample in a study of PD-1 blockade in classical Hodgkin lymphoma. Repertoires were generated with immunoSEQ multiplex PCR, while TCRdb's copy carries only in-frame clones and drops some. This table holds tens of thousands of clones, about 85% found once. The specimen was peripheral blood mononuclear cells (PBMCs), collected before the fourth cycle of nivolumab. The receptor set was obtained from a human donor with classical Hodgkin lymphoma. The conserved cysteine and the conserved F or W are not part of the CDR3 here. D genes are given only for firm matches. Only part of the rows carry a size: once, few, many, or a class if the clone is expanded.

>TRBV5-1|.|.
ASSLVPGQREQY
>TRBV28|.|once
ASSHPQTASNQPQH
>TRBV5-1|.|.
ASSSQSSGNTIY
>TRBV7-9|.|.
ASSRDFEDRSPLH
>TRBV7-8|.|.
ASSIRDSGNTIY
>TRBV7-6|.|.
ASSLTASGNTIY
>TRBV5-1|TRBD1|.
ASSTGQGNNEQF
>TRBV4-1|.|.
ASSQDRGMDYGYT
>TRBV5-8|TRBD1|.
ASRTGSSNQPQH
>TRBV7-2|.|.
ASSLAQGSGTEAF
>TRBV9|.|.
ASSSDYQEQF